This T cell receptor (beta chain) appears in the sequencing data of a study of CD4 T cells in relation to SARS-CoV-2 and coronaviruses. At the level of the study: PBMCs were cultured with antigen for over 8 days before TCR beta sequencing. Shared crossreactive spike epitopes were mapped to their HLA restriction. The negative reference was HIV-1 Nef peptide pool or peptide-free culture.

The unexposed donors gave CD4+ T cells in about 2010-2019, prior to COVID-19. After roughly 9 days of culture, CD4+ T cells were isolated. Testing used SARS-CoV-2 S/N and four cold-coronavirus spikes on unexposed-donor CD4+ T cells, cells permitting. As for this clone: The antigen remains undetermined.

The CDR3 is 13 amino acids. Germline loops: CDR1 LGHDT, CDR2 YNNKEL (reference sequence). The junction had 3 bases not matched to a gene; V was cut back by 4 bases and J by 8 bases. The method was immunoSEQ multiplex PCR; TCRdb's version includes in-frame clones alone and lacks a portion of them. The data hold 20,000 to 25,000 clones, with about 81% observed a single time. The chain recombines TRBV3-1 (or the pseudogene TRBV3-2) with TRBJ1-4; 8 nucleotides align to TRBD1. This sequence originates from a human donor in good health. Sequencing was performed on CD4+ T cells from PBMCs, cultured in vitro. CDR3 DNA: TGTGCCAGCAGCCCCGGGACAGGAGAAAAACTGTTTTTT. Amino acid sequence: CASSPGTGEKLFF.